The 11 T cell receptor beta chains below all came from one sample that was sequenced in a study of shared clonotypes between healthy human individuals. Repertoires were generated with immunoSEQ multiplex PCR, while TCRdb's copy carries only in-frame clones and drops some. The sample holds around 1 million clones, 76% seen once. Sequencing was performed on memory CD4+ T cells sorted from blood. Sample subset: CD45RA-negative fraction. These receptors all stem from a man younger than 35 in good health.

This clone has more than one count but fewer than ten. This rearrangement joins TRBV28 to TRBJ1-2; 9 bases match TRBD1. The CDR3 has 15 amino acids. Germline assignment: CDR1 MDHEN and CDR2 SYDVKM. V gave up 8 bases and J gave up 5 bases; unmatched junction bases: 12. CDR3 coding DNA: TGTGCCAGCGGAGCTAGTCACGGGACAGGGTATGGCTACACCTTC. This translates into CASGASHGTGYGYTF.

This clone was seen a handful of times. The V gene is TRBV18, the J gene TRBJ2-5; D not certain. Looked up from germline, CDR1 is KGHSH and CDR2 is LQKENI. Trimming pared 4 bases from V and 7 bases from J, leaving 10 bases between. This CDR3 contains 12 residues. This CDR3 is CASSRPSGTQYF. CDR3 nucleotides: TGTGCCAGCTCACGCCCCTCCGGGACCCAGTACTTC.

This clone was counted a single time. The CDR3 protein is CASSVEAYTGELFF. The CDR3 DNA reads TGCGCCAGCAGCGTTGAAGCATACACCGGGGAGCTGTTTTTT. This rearrangement joins TRBV4-1 to TRBJ2-2; unclear D gene. This CDR3 has 14 residues. CDR1 and CDR2 (germline): MGHRA, YSYEKL. V lost 5 bases and J 3 bases, leaving 10 bases between the germline ends.

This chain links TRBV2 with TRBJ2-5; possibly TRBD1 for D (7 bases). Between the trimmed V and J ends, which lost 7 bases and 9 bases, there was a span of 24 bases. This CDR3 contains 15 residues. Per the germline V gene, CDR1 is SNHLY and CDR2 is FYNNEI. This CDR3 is CASTMVPGGSGSQYF. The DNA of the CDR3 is TGTGCCAGCACCATGGTCCCAGGGGGGTCCGGGTCCCAGTACTTC.

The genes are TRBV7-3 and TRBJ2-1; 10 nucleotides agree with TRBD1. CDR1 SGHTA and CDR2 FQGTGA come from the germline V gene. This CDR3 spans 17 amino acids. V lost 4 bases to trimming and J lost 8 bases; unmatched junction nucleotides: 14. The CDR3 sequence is CASSSMRLRDRGDEQFF. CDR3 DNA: TGTGCCAGCAGCTCAATGCGACTTCGGGACAGGGGCGATGAGCAGTTCTTC.

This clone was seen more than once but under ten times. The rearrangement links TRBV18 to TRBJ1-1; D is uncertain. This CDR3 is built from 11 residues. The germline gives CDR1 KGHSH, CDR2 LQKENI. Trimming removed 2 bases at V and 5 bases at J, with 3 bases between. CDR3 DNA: TGTGCCAGCTCACCAAAAACTGAAGCTTTCTTT. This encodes CASSPKTEAFF.

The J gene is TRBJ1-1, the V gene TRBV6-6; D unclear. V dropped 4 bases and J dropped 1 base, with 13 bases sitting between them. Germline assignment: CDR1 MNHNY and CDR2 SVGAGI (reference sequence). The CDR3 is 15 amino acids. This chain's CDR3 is CASSFSTARNTEAFF. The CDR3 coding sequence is TGTGCCAGCAGTTTTTCGACGGCCAGGAACACTGAAGCTTTCTTT.

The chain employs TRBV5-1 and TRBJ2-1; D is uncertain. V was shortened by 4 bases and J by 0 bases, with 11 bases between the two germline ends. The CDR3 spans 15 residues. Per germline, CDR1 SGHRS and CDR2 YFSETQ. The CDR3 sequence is CASSDGPSSYNEQFF. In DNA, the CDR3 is TGCGCCAGCAGCGACGGGCCGAGCTCCTACAATGAGCAGTTCTTC. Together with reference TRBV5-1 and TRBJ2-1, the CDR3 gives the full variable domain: KAGVTQTPRYLIKTRGQQVTLSCSPISGHRSVSWYQQTPGQGLQFLFEYFSETQRNKGNFPGRFSGRQFSNSRSEMNVSTLELGDSALYLCASSDGPSSYNEQFFGPGTRLTVL.

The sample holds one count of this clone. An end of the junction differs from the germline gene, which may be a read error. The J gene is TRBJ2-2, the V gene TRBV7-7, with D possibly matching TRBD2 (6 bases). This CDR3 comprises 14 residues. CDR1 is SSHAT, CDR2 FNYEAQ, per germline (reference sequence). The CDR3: CASSLAVANGELFF. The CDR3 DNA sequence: TGTGCTAGCAGCTTAGCGGTGGCGAACGGGGAGCTGTTTTTT.

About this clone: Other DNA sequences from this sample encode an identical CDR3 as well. The CDR3 here is CASSEAGSYEQYF. Written as DNA, the CDR3 is TGCGCCAGCAGTGAGGCAGGTTCCTACGAGCAGTACTTC. The rearrangement uses TRBV10-1 and TRBJ2-7, with unresolved D. The germline V and J ends were trimmed by 2 bases and 1 base, with 6 bases remaining between them. Germline-derived CDR1 and CDR2 are WNHNN and SYGVQD (reference sequence). The CDR3 length is 13 residues.

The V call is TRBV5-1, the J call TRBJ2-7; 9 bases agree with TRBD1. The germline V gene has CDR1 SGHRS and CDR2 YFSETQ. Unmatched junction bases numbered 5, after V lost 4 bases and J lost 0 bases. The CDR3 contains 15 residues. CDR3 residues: CASSPGDRDSYEQYF. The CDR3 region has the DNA TGCGCCAGCAGCCCCGGGGACAGGGACTCCTACGAGCAGTACTTC.